The entry that follows covers one TCR beta chain sequence. This clone came up a few times. The clone's antigen remains unknown. Base quality data are lacking; no much larger clone is found one base away. The immunoSEQ Assay, a bias-controlled multiplex PCR, was used to amplify TCRbeta CDR3 regions from genomic DNA. The study's own analysis went as follows. Nucleated cell counts per sample were estimated from amplification of reference gene primers within the assay. Sequence reads were collapsed and filtered to measure the absolute abundance of every unique TCRbeta CDR3 rearrangement. For each sample, productive Simpson clonality was calculated as the square root of Simpson's diversity index over productive rearrangements. The immuneACCESS repertoire file appears here via TCRdb, limited to in-frame rearrangements. These files lack a portion of the clones; in checked studies, under half of the deficit traces to unresolved V genes, and the cause of the others is not known. V and J calls plus clone size are reproduced from that table; the DNA served to infer D and trimming. This sample comprises 120,000 or so clones, over 75% of them detected only once. The top ten clones comprise 25% to 30% of the sample.

Collaborating institutions collected whole blood in K2EDTA tubes following their own protocols. For TCRbeta analysis, collaborator samples were shipped as frozen whole blood, as isolated PBMCs, or as DNA extracted from either sample type. There are 13 amino acids in the CDR3, from cysteine to phenylalanine inclusive. Kept here is only the CDR3 DNA, which spans 39 bases and is read in frame from base 1. The junction shows trimming of 0 bases on V and 7 bases on J, plus 10 bases between the germline ends. Via the germline V gene, CDR1 is SGDLS and CDR2 YYNGEE. This entry is derived from a study of blood T cell repertoires in COVID-19 (dated by TCRdb to 2018 to 2020). At the level of the whole study: The collaborator samples originated in the United States, Italy and Spain and spanned the acute and convalescent phases of COVID-19. The material from the prospective study consisted of cDNA or gDNA derived from T cells, B-cell-depleted T cells, or PBMCs. The dataset comprised deeply sampled blood TCRbeta repertoires from subjects exposed to, actively infected with, or recovered from COVID-19. The repertoires were released in a freely available public database intended as a resource for research on the immune response to SARS-CoV-2. Samples came from the ongoing ImmuneRACE study (first 160 participants) plus 1,254 subjects from 6 global collaborators. A de-identified subject ID, COVID-19 status, age in years and sex were almost always included in the sample metadata. HLA class I and class II types, where available, came from metadata supplied by the sample provider rather than from assay-based typing.

Results the study describes overall, beyond this receptor: The quantity of clinical and demographic metadata differed by source and by participant and was supplied without curation.

Material for sequencing was peripheral blood. The clonotype originates from an elderly woman with acute or convalescent COVID-19. This sequence uses TRBV9 and TRBJ1-2; the D gene is perhaps TRBD1, on 5 matching bases. The CDR3 sequence is CASSVGQGSGYTF. The DNA sequence reads TGTGCCAGCAGCGTAGGCCAGGGAAGTGGCTACACCTTC.